The 17 T cell receptor beta chains below were found in one sample sequenced in a study of cytomegalovirus exposure and HLA in healthy donors. Sequencing used immunoSEQ multiplex PCR; TCRdb keeps in-frame clones, though not all of them. Altogether approximately 120,000 clones are present, 94% being singletons, with the ten largest covering 1% to 1.5%. The sample was PBMCs. These receptors all stem from a woman younger than 30 in good health and CMV-seronegative.

V is TRBV9 and J is TRBJ1-1; D not resolved. The V end lost 4 bases, the J end lost 11 bases, and 18 bases lay between the germline ends. This CDR3 is 13 amino acids long. Germline assignment: CDR1 SGDLS and CDR2 YYNGEE. CDR3: CASSPYSAGEAFF. CDR3 nucleotides: TGTGCCAGCAGCCCTTACTCCGCCGGGGAGGCTTTCTTT.

The chain couples TRBV28 to TRBJ2-2; D unclear. Trimming pared 3 bases from V and 3 bases from J, leaving 8 bases between. This CDR3 has 14 amino acids. In germline, CDR1 is MDHEN, CDR2 SYDVKM. This CDR3 reads CASSFSPDTGELFF. DNA of the CDR3: TGTGCCAGCAGTTTCTCGCCGGACACCGGGGAGCTGTTTTTT. Drawing the rest from reference TRBV28 and TRBJ2-2, the complete variable domain is DVKVTQSSRYLVKRTGEKVFLECVQDMDHENMFWYRQDPGLGLRLIYFSYDVKMKEKGDIPEGYSVSREKKERFSLILESASTNQTSMYLCASSFSPDTGELFFGEGSRLTVL.

The V gene is TRBV7-9, the J gene TRBJ2-3; TRBD2 matches at 7 bases. V lost 3 bases, J lost 9 bases, and 12 bases stayed unmatched. Germline V gene lookup returns CDR1 SEHNR and CDR2 FQNEAQ (reference sequence). The CDR3 extends over 15 amino acids. The CDR3: CASSFTQAGSETQYF. CDR3 DNA: TGTGCCAGCAGCTTTACCCAAGCGGGGTCGGAAACGCAGTATTTT. Full variable domain (rest looked up from reference TRBV7-9 and TRBJ2-3): DTGVSQNPRHKITKRGQNVTFRCDPISEHNRLYWYRQTLGQGPEFLTYFQNEAQLEKSRLLSDRFSAERPKGSFSTLEIQRTEQGDSAMYLCASSFTQAGSETQYFGPGTRLTVL.

The chain employs TRBV6-6 and TRBJ1-1, with 7 bases aligning to TRBD1. After removal of 0 bases from V and 6 bases from J, the junction contained 7 bases not matched to a gene. The CDR3 is made up of 15 amino acids. Germline V gene lookup returns CDR1 MNHNY and CDR2 SVGAGI (reference sequence). CDR3 in amino acids: CASSYSEGADAEAFF. In nucleotides, the CDR3 is TGTGCCAGCAGTTACTCGGAGGGGGCGGATGCTGAAGCTTTCTTT.

The CDR3 protein is CASSLDSSGWDEQFF. The CDR3 DNA reads TGTGCCAGCAGCTTGGACTCCTCGGGGTGGGATGAGCAGTTCTTC. The V gene is TRBV5-4, the J gene TRBJ2-1; D may be TRBD2 (5 bases). V was shortened by 0 bases and J by 8 bases, with 15 bases between the two germline ends. The CDR3 is 15 amino acids. In germline, CDR1 is SGHNT, CDR2 YYREEE (reference sequence).

The table lists this clone with a few counts. The V and J genes are TRBV5-1 and TRBJ1-3; TRBD1 aligns across 11 bases. In germline, CDR1 is SGHRS, CDR2 YFSETQ. The junction had 4 bases not matched to a gene; V was cut back by 7 bases and J by 4 bases. The CDR3 runs to 14 residues. CDR3 DNA sequence: TGCGCCAGCGGGGACAGGGGGTTAGGAAACACCATATATTTT. This codes for CASGDRGLGNTIYF. Full variable domain (outside the CDR3, taken from reference TRBV5-1 and TRBJ1-3): KAGVTQTPRYLIKTRGQQVTLSCSPISGHRSVSWYQQTPGQGLQFLFEYFSETQRNKGNFPGRFSGRQFSNSRSEMNVSTLELGDSALYLCASGDRGLGNTIYFGEGSWLTVV.

The V call is TRBV7-9, the J call TRBJ2-1; possibly TRBD1 for D (6 bases). The CDR3 sequence is 15 residues long. CDR1 is SEHNR and CDR2 is FQNEAQ in the germline V gene (reference sequence). V lost 5 bases and J 4 bases, leaving 15 bases between the germline ends. CDR3 in amino acids: CASSHPRDIYNEQFF. The CDR3 bases are TGTGCCAGCAGCCACCCCCGGGACATTTACAATGAGCAGTTCTTC.

This chain joins TRBV5-1 and TRBJ2-6; possible D gene TRBD1, 6 bases. Per germline, CDR1 SGHRS and CDR2 YFSETQ. V gave up 7 bases and J gave up 10 bases, with 12 bases separating them. This CDR3 region has 12 residues. The CDR3 DNA sequence: TGCGCCAGCGGGGACATGTCAAACGTCCTGACTTTC. This codes for CASGDMSNVLTF.

This clone appeared a single time. J is TRBJ1-5 and V is TRBV4-1, with unresolved D. This CDR3 comprises 14 residues. The germline V and J ends were trimmed by 1 base and 6 bases, with 10 bases remaining between them. Germline-derived CDR1 and CDR2 are MGHRA and YSYEKL. CDR3 sequence: CASSQGWGAQPQHF. CDR3 sequence (DNA): TGCGCCAGCAGCCAAGGCTGGGGAGCTCAGCCCCAGCATTTT.

The chain couples TRBV6-1 to TRBJ2-7, with a weak D call TRBD2 (5 bases). V was clipped by 1 base and J by 6 bases, with 10 bases between them. This CDR3 contains 13 residues. The germline gives CDR1 MNHNS, CDR2 SASEGT. CDR3 residues: CASSEVPGFEQYF. The CDR3 nucleotides read TGTGCCAGCAGTGAAGTCCCGGGGTTCGAGCAGTACTTC.

The chain has TRBV10-3 and TRBJ2-1, with 10 nucleotides matching TRBD1. Germline V gene lookup returns CDR1 ENHRY and CDR2 SYGVKD. Trimming at V came to 6 bases and at J to 5 bases, leaving 7 bases not matched to a gene. The CDR3 covers 15 residues. The CDR3 DNA reads as TGTGCCATCAGCCAGGGACAGGGGATCAACAATGAGCAGTTCTTC. Its translation is CAISQGQGINNEQFF.

This chain uses TRBV11-2 with TRBJ2-7, with D maybe TRBD2 (5 bases). Germline lookup yields CDR1 SGHAT and CDR2 FQNNGV. The CDR3 length is 14 residues. Trimming took off 2 bases at V and 4 bases at J, with 12 bases between the two ends. The CDR3 DNA reads TGTGCCAGCAGCTTAAGGAGGCAAGGTTACGAGCAGTACTTC. Translated, it gives CASSLRRQGYEQYF.

This chain joins TRBV7-3 and TRBJ1-2; D is ambiguous. V lost 5 bases, J lost 3 bases, and 19 bases lay in between. This CDR3 comprises 16 residues. Germline CDR1 SGHTA, CDR2 FQGTGA. CDR3 sequence reads: CASSPGIGYPDYGYTF. CDR3 sequence (DNA): TGTGCCAGCAGCCCCGGGATCGGGTACCCAGACTATGGCTACACCTTC. Based on the CDR3 plus reference TRBV7-3 and TRBJ1-2, the full variable domain is GAGVSQTPSNKVTEKGKYVELRCDPISGHTALYWYRQSLGQGPEFLIYFQGTGAADDSGLPNDRFFAVRPEGSVSTLKIQRTERGDSAVYLCASSPGIGYPDYGYTFGSGTRLTVV.

V and J are TRBV7-2 and TRBJ1-1; the match to TRBD1 covers 7 bases. Trimming took 6 bases from V and 0 from J; bases not matched to a gene: 4. The germline V gene has CDR1 SGHTA and CDR2 FQGNSA. The CDR3 runs to 14 residues. Here the CDR3 reads CASSIQGLNTEAFF. As DNA, the CDR3 is TGTGCCAGCAGTATACAGGGGTTGAACACTGAAGCTTTCTTT.

The V and J genes are TRBV30 and TRBJ2-7, with TRBD1 as a possible D gene (5 bases). CDR3 length equals 16 residues. The V and J ends lost 0 bases and 2 bases respectively, with 17 bases between them. In germline, CDR1 is GTSNPN, CDR2 SVGIG (reference sequence). CDR3 residues: CAWSVRIGGRAYEQYF. CDR3 DNA sequence: TGTGCCTGGAGTGTAAGAATTGGCGGCAGGGCCTACGAGCAGTACTTC.

The rearrangement joins TRBV12-5 to TRBJ2-2, with TRBD2 as a possible D gene (7 bases). This CDR3 spans 18 amino acids. V was shortened by 3 bases and J by 5 bases, with 22 bases between the two germline ends. Germline values: CDR1 LGHNT, CDR2 FRNRAP. The CDR3 DNA sequence: TGTGCTAGTGGTTTCTCAGCCCCGGGGCGGGGGCGGACCGGGGAGCTGTTTTTT. Translated: CASGFSAPGRGRTGELFF.

The chain recombines TRBV5-6 with TRBJ2-7; 8 bases align to TRBD1. CDR3 length: 12 residues. The ends lost 2 bases at V and 5 bases at J; junction bases unmatched: 0. Germline V gene lookup returns CDR1 SGHDT and CDR2 YYEEEE. DNA for the CDR3: TGTGCCAGCAGCTTACAGGGGGACGAGCAGTACTTC. Amino acids: CASSLQGDEQYF.